The 22 T cell receptor beta chains below were found in one sample sequenced in a study of T cell clusters in autoimmune cytopenias (dated by TCRdb to about 2019). Per sample, around 230 ng of peripheral blood genomic DNA, 35,000 to 45,000 genome equivalents, was used for TRB amplification. Instrument on record: Illumina MiSeq. Multiplex PCR with a touch-down protocol amplified TRB rearrangements, with the TRB-A and TRB-B primer pools combined in a single tube. TCRdb reprocessed the raw reads; every CDR3 protein sequence is a single record, and DNA is not supplied. The sample table includes fewer than 8,500 distinct CDR3 sequences. Jointly, the top ten make up roughly 3.4% of the sample. The sequenced sample was peripheral blood. The receptor source for this set is a human donor with an autoimmune cytopenia or autoimmune hepatitis (not recorded which).

According to its frequency, this clonotype is medium-sized. V is TRBV29-1 and J is TRBJ2-3; the TCRdb D gene call, TRBD1, has no DNA to confirm it. The CDR3 has 15 amino acids. Germline loops: CDR1 SQVTM, CDR2 ANQGSEA. CDR3 residues: CSVEGGTDNTDTQYF.

The chain has TRBV4-2 and TRBJ2-5; TCRdb's D gene call, TRBD1, goes unchecked for lack of DNA. The CDR3 consists of 16 residues. Per the germline V gene, CDR1 is LGHNA and CDR2 is YNFKEQ. This CDR3 is CASSQEGQGLGETQYF.

J is TRBJ1-4 and V is TRBV24-1; TCRdb designates TRBD1, a call that cannot be tested without DNA. Looked up from germline, CDR1 is KGHDR and CDR2 is SFDVKD. The CDR3 loop spans 15 amino acids. The CDR3 is CATSGQGATNEKLFF.

This clonotype is called medium-sized (0.01 to 0.1%) based on its frequency. V gene TRBV6-5 combines with J gene TRBJ2-3. The length of the CDR3 is 16 residues. The germline V gene encodes CDR1 MNHEY and CDR2 SVGAGI. The CDR3 sequence: CASSDRLAGGTDTQYF.

Its frequency marks this clonotype as medium-sized. This chain joins TRBV30 and TRBJ2-5; no DNA is available, so the TRBD1 call from TCRdb remains unchecked. The germline gives CDR1 GTSNPN, CDR2 SVGIG (reference sequence). CDR3 length: 15 amino acids. The CDR3 sequence is CAWSVHGQAGRTQYF.

The chain links TRBV19 to TRBJ2-1; TCRdb reports TRBD2, a call that lacks DNA to check it against. Germline-derived CDR1 and CDR2 are LNHDA and SQIVND (reference sequence). The CDR3 has 15 amino acids. CDR3 protein: CASGPGLRSNNEQFF. The full variable domain, with the rest looked up from reference TRBV19 and TRBJ2-1, is DGGITQSPKYLFRKEGQNVTLSCEQNLNHDAMYWYRQDPGQGLRLIYYSQIVNDFQKGDIAEGYSVSREKKESFPLTVTSAQKNPTAFYLCASGPGLRSNNEQFFGPGTRLTVL.

Measured by frequency, this clonotype is medium-sized (0.01 to 0.1%). The chain joins TRBV6-1 to TRBJ2-5; the TRBD1 assignment by TCRdb is unverifiable without DNA. The germline V gene encodes CDR1 MNHNS and CDR2 SASEGT. CDR3 size: 15 residues. The CDR3 loop is CASSAVTGGSETQYF.

This clonotype is classed as medium-sized by frequency. The chain employs TRBV10-3 and TRBJ2-1; TCRdb lists TRBD2, though no DNA is available to test this call. Germline CDR1 and CDR2: ENHRY and SYGVKD. This CDR3 is 15 amino acids long. CDR3 loop: CAISEEASGVVEQFF.

The V gene is TRBV30, the J gene TRBJ1-2. The germline gives CDR1 GTSNPN, CDR2 SVGIG (reference sequence). The CDR3 has 14 amino acids. The CDR3 loop reads CALQNIWPSYGYTF.

This clonotype is deemed medium-sized (0.01 to 0.1%) by its frequency. The chain joins TRBV27 to TRBJ2-1; with no DNA, the TCRdb D assignment of TRBD1 cannot be verified. Germline V lookup: CDR1 MNHEY, CDR2 SMNVEV (reference sequence). The CDR3 loop spans 13 amino acids. CDR3 loop: CATRGIRYNEQFF.

This clonotype is labeled medium-sized based on frequency. This rearrangement joins TRBV6-5 to TRBJ1-6; no DNA is available, so the TRBD1 call from TCRdb remains unchecked. Per the germline V gene, CDR1 is MNHEY and CDR2 is SVGAGI. The length of the CDR3 is 16 residues. The CDR3 region is CASRLTDYSYNSPLHF.

The chain uses TRBV20-1 and TRBJ2-1; the TCRdb call, TRBD2, lacks DNA for checking. The length of the CDR3 is 16 residues. Germline CDR1 reads DFQATT; CDR2 reads SNEGSKA (reference sequence). CDR3 amino acids: CSARASGGAGYNEQFF.

Judged by frequency, this clonotype is medium-sized. This chain uses TRBV18 with TRBJ1-6; no DNA is available, so the TRBD1 call from TCRdb remains unchecked. CDR3 length equals 15 residues. The germline gives CDR1 KGHSH, CDR2 LQKENI. The CDR3 is CASSPLGTGGSPLHF.

This clonotype ranks as medium-sized (0.01 to 0.1%) in terms of frequency. The rearrangement uses TRBV12-3 or TRBV12-4 and TRBJ2-1. The CDR3 spans 15 residues. CDR3 in amino acids: CASSTTGGTYNEQFF.

The V and J genes are TRBV27 and TRBJ2-6. The CDR3 extends over 15 amino acids. Germline V gene sequence: CDR1 MNHEY, CDR2 SMNVEV (reference sequence). The CDR3 region is CASSQGKEGENGRTF.

The V gene is TRBV10-1, the J gene TRBJ1-6; the TRBD1 assignment by TCRdb is unverifiable without DNA. CDR3 length equals 13 residues. Germline lookup yields CDR1 WNHNN and CDR2 SYGVQD (reference sequence). The CDR3 region is CDSRADRGSPLHF.

The CDR3 is CAGDQQSNTEAFF. The J gene is TRBJ1-1, the V gene TRBV30. This CDR3 is built from 13 residues. Looked up from germline, CDR1 is GTSNPN and CDR2 is SVGIG (reference sequence).

The gene calls are TRBV7-2 and TRBJ2-3; TCRdb designates TRBD1, a call that cannot be tested without DNA. The CDR3 length is 15 residues. Per germline, CDR1 SGHTA and CDR2 FQGNSA. The CDR3 loop reads CASSWMGQGRDTQYF.

The chain has TRBV20-1 and TRBJ1-1. The CDR3 has 13 residues. Germline CDR1 DFQATT, CDR2 SNEGSKA (reference sequence). CDR3 region: CSARVVMNTEAFF.

This clonotype shows up as medium-sized by frequency. The chain joins TRBV19 to TRBJ2-1. Looked up from germline, CDR1 is LNHDA and CDR2 is SQIVND (reference sequence). The CDR3 contains 13 residues. CDR3 region: CASSIGGYNEQFF.

By frequency, this clonotype registers medium-sized. The rearrangement links TRBV6-1 to TRBJ2-7; TCRdb picks TRBD1, but there is no DNA to check that call. Germline assignment: CDR1 MNHNS and CDR2 SASEGT. The CDR3 runs 15 residues. The CDR3 sequence is CASSDRTGVSYEQYF.

The V gene is TRBV30, the J gene TRBJ2-5; absent DNA, TCRdb's TRBD1 call cannot be checked. Germline CDR1 GTSNPN, CDR2 SVGIG (reference sequence). The length of the CDR3 is 15 residues. The CDR3 reads CAWNFGGAGRETQYF.